One sample yielded the 6 T cell receptor beta chains listed below, sequenced in a study of T cells in women clearing cervical HPV infection. The assay was immunoSEQ multiplex PCR, and TCRdb's table has in-frame clones only and misses some. The sample has approximately 12,000 clones. Sequences were obtained from blood buffy coat. These receptors were obtained from a woman between 18 and 69 years old with a cervical HPV16 infection that either progressed to CIN3+ or cleared (not recorded which).

Regarding this clone: The read ends 3 residues before the CDR3 terminus; that terminus is restored from the germline J gene. The chain links TRBV13 to TRBJ2-1; 10 bases are shared with TRBD2. After removal of 6 bases from V and 4 bases from J, the junction contained 9 bases not matched to a gene. CDR3 length: 16 amino acids. Germline V CDR1 and CDR2: PRHDT, FYEKMQ (reference sequence). CDR3 in amino acids: CASRPSGSGRYNEQFF. The CDR3 DNA, read in part, is TGTGCCAGCAGGCCCTCGGGTAGCGGGAGGTACAATGAG.

With regard to this clone: The CDR3 end lies 3 residues beyond the end of the read and is filled in from the germline J gene. The chain uses TRBV7-9 and TRBJ2-7; 7 bases map to TRBD2. This CDR3 has 14 amino acids. J lost 2 bases, V lost 1 base, and 2 bases had no gene match. The germline gives CDR1 SEHNR, CDR2 FQNEAQ (reference sequence). CDR3 amino acids: CASSLEGTTYEQYF. CDR3 DNA (partial): TGTGCCAGCAGCTTAGAAGGGACTACCTACGAG.

As to this clone: The read ends 3 residues before the CDR3 terminus; that terminus is restored from the germline J gene. The rearrangement uses TRBV29-1 and TRBJ2-3; 7 bases agree with TRBD1. The germline gives CDR1 SQVTM, CDR2 ANQGSEA. This CDR3 region has 12 residues. CDR3 residues: CSVVAGGWTQYF. The CDR3 bases that were read are TGCAGCGTTGTCGCAGGGGGATGGACG.

Regarding this clone: The read stops 3 residues short of the end of the CDR3; the missing end is completed from the germline J gene. The V call is TRBV2, the J call TRBJ1-6; 7 bases fit TRBD1. Germline trimming cut 8 bases from V and 5 bases from J; bases unmatched to any gene: 3. The germline CDR1 and CDR2 sequences are SNHLY and FYNNEI. The CDR3 extends over 13 amino acids. The sequenced CDR3 bases are TGTGCCAGCCAAGGGACAGATAATTCACCC. It yields the protein CASQGTDNSP. The whole CDR3 sequence reads CASQGTDNSPLHF.

Points on this clone: The CDR3 end lies 3 residues beyond the end of the read and is filled in from the germline J gene. The rearrangement joins TRBV6-2 or TRBV6-3 to TRBJ1-6; 8 bases are a match to TRBD1. V trimming: 0 bases; J trimming: 7 bases; junction bases outside the gene matches: 8. Germline-derived CDR1 and CDR2 are MNHEY and SVGEGT. This CDR3 is 17 amino acids long. The DNA read from the CDR3 is TGTGCCAGCAGTTACTCGGCCGGGACAGGCAACAATTCACCC. It encodes CASSYSAGTGNNSP. The complete CDR3 protein is CASSYSAGTGNNSPLHF.

With respect to this clone: A read error may account for a junction end that differs from germline. The CDR3 end falls 3 residues outside the read, so it is completed with the germline J gene. This chain connects TRBV2 to TRBJ2-2; TRBD2 matches at 9 bases. The CDR3 has 15 amino acids. Germline CDR1 reads SNHLY; CDR2 reads FYNNEI. The CDR3: CASSQAGGYTGELFF. CDR3 DNA, as far as it was read: TGTGCCAGCAGTCAAGCGGGGGGTTACACCGGGGAG.